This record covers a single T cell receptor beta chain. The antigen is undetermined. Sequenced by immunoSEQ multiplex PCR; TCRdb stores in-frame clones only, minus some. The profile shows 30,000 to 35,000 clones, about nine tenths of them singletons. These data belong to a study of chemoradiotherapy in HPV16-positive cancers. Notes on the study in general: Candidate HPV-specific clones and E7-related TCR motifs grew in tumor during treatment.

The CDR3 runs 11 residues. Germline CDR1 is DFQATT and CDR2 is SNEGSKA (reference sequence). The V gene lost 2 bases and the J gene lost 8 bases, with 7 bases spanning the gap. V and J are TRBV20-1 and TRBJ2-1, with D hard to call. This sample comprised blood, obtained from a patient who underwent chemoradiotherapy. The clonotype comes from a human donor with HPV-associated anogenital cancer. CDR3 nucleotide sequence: TGCAGTGCTAGATTAATAGATGAGCAGTTCTTC. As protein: CSARLIDEQFF.